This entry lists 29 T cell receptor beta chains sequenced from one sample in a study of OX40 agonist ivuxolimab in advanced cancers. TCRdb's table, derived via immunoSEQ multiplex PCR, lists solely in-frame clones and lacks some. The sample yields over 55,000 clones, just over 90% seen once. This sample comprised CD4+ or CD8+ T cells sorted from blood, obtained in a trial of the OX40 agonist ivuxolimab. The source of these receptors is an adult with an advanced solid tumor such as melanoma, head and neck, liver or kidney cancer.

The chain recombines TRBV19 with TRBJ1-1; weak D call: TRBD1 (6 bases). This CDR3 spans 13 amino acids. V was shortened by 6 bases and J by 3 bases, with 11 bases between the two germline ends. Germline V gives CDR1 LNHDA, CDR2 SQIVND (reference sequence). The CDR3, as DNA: TGTGCCAGTAGGACCCAGGGGTACACTGAAGCTTTCTTT. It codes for CASRTQGYTEAFF.

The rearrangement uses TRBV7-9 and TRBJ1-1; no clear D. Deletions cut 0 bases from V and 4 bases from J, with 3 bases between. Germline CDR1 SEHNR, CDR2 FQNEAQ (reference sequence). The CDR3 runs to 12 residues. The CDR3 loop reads CASSLAATEAFF. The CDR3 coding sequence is TGTGCCAGCAGCTTAGCGGCCACTGAAGCTTTCTTT.

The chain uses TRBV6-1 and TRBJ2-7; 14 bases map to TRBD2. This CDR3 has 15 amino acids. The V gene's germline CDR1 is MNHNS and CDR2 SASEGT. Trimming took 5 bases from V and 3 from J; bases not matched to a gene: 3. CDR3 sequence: CASSLGTSGGYEQYF. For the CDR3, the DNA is TGTGCCAGCAGTCTCGGGACTAGCGGGGGCTACGAGCAGTACTTC.

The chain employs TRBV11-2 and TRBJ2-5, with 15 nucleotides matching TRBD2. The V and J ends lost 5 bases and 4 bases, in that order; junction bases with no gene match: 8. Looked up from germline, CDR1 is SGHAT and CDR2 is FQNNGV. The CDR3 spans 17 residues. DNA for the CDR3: TGTGCCAGCAGCCCGGGACTAGCGGGGGGCCGGGGAGAGACCCAGTACTTC. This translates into CASSPGLAGGRGETQYF.

CDR3 in DNA: TGTGCCAGCAGTTACGTGGTGCTTTCAACCGGGGAGCTGTTTTTT. This sequence encodes CASSYVVLSTGELFF. The chain is built from TRBV6-5 and TRBJ2-2, with D hard to call. V lost 2 bases and J 5 bases, leaving 12 bases between the germline ends. CDR1 is MNHEY and CDR2 is SVGAGI in the germline V gene. This CDR3 spans 15 amino acids.

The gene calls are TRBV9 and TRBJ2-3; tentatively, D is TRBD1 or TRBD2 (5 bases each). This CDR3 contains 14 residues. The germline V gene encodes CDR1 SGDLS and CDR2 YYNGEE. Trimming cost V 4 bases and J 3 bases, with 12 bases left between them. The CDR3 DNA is TGTGCCAGCAGCCCGGGGCTAGGGACAGATACGCAGTATTTT. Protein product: CASSPGLGTDTQYF.

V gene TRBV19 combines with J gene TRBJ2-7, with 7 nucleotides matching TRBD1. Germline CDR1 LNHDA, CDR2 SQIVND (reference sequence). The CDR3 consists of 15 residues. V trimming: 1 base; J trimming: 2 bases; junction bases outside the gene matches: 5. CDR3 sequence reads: CASSIGTGATYEQYF. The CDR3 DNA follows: TGTGCCAGTAGTATAGGTACAGGGGCCACCTACGAGCAGTACTTC. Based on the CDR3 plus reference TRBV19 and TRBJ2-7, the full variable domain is DGGITQSPKYLFRKEGQNVTLSCEQNLNHDAMYWYRQDPGQGLRLIYYSQIVNDFQKGDIAEGYSVSREKKESFPLTVTSAQKNPTAFYLCASSIGTGATYEQYFGPGTRLTVT.

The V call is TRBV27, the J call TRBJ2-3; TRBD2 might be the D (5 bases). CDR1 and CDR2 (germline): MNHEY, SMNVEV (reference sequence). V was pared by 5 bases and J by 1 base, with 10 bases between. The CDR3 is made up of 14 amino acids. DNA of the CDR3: TGTGCCAGCAGTGGACTGGACCGCACAGATACGCAGTATTTT. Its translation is CASSGLDRTDTQYF.

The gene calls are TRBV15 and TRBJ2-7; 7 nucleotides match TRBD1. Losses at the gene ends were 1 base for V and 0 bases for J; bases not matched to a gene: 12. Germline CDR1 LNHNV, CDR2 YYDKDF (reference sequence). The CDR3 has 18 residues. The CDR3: CATSRGARGQKLSYEQYF. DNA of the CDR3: TGTGCCACCAGCAGAGGGGCTAGGGGGCAGAAACTCTCCTACGAGCAGTACTTC.

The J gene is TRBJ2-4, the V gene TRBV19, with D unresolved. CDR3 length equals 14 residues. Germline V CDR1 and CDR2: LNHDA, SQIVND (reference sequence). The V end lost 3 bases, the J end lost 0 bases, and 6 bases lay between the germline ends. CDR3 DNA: TGTGCCAGTAGTATCGGAGTAGCCAAAAACATTCAGTACTTC. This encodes CASSIGVAKNIQYF.

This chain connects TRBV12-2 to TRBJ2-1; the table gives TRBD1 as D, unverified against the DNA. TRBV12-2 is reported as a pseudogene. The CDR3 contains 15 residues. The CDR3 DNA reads TGTGCAAGTCTCCTGCACCAGGTCAACCGCAATGAGCAGTTCTTC. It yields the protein CASLLHQVNRNEQFF.

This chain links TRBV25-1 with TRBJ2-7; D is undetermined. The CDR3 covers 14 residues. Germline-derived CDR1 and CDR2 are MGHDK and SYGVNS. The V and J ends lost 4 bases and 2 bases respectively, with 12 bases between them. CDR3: CASSGKLQPYEQYF. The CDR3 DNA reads TGTGCCAGCAGTGGCAAGCTTCAACCCTACGAGCAGTACTTC.

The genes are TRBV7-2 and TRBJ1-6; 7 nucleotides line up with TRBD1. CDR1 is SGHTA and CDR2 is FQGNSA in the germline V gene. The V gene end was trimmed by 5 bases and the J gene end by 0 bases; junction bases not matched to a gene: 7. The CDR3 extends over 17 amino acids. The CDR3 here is CASSLGGTSSYNSPLHF. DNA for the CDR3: TGTGCCAGCAGCCTAGGGGGCACGTCCTCCTATAATTCACCCCTCCACTTT.

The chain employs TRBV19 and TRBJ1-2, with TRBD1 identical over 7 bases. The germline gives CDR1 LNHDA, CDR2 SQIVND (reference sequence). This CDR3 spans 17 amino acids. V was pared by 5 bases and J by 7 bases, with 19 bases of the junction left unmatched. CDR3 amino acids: CASSPDLASGTEAGYTF. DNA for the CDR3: TGTGCCAGTAGTCCAGACTTGGCCTCCGGGACAGAGGCTGGCTACACCTTC.

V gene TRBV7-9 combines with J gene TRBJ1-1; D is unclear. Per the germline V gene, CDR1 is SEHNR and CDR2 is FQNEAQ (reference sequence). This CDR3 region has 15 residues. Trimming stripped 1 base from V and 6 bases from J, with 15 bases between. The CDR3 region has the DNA TGTGCCAGCAGCTTAGGAACCCCATTAATGTCTGAAGCTTTCTTT. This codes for CASSLGTPLMSEAFF. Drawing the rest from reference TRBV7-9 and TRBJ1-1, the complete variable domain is DTGVSQNPRHKITKRGQNVTFRCDPISEHNRLYWYRQTLGQGPEFLTYFQNEAQLEKSRLLSDRFSAERPKGSFSTLEIQRTEQGDSAMYLCASSLGTPLMSEAFFGQGTRLTVV.

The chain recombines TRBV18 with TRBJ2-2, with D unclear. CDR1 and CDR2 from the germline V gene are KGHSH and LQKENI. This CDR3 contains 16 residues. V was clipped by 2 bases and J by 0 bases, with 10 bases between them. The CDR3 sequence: CASSPSRLANTGELFF. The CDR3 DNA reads TGTGCCAGCTCACCATCCCGCTTAGCGAACACCGGGGAGCTGTTTTTT.

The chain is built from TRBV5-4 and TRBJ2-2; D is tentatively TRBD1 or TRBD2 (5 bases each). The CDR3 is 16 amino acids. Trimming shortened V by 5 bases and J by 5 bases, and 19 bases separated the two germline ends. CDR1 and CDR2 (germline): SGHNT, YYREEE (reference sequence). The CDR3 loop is CASSQQERGSTGELFF. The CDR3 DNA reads TGTGCCAGCAGTCAACAAGAGAGGGGTTCGACCGGGGAGCTGTTTTTT.

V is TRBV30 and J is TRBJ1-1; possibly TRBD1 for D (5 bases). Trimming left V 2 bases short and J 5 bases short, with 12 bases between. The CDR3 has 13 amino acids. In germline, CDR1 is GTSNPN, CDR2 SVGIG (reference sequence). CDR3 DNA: TGTGCCTGGAGTTACCTCGGGGCGACTGAAGCTTTCTTT. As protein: CAWSYLGATEAFF.

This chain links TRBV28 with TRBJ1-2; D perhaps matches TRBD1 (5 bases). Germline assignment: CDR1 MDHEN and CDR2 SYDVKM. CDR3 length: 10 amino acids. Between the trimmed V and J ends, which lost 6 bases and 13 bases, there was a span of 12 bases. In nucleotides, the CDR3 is TGTGCCAGCAGGGGGACTCTCCTCACCTTC. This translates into CASRGTLLTF.

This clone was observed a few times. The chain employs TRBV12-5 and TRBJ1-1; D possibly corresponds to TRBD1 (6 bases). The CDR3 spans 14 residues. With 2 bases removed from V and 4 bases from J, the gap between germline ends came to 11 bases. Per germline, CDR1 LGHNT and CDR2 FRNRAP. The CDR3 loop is CASGLTGWITEAFF. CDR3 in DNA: TGTGCTAGTGGTTTGACAGGGTGGATCACTGAAGCTTTCTTT.

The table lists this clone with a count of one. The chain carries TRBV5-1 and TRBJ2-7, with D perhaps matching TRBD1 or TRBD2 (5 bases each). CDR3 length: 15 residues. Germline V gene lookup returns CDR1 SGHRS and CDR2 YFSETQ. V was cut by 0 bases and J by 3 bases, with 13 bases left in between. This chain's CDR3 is CASSLAMGPYYEQYF. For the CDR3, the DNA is TGCGCCAGCAGCTTGGCCATGGGACCTTACTACGAGCAGTACTTC. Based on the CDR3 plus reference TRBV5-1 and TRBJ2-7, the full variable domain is KAGVTQTPRYLIKTRGQQVTLSCSPISGHRSVSWYQQTPGQGLQFLFEYFSETQRNKGNFPGRFSGRQFSNSRSEMNVSTLELGDSALYLCASSLAMGPYYEQYFGPGTRLTVT.

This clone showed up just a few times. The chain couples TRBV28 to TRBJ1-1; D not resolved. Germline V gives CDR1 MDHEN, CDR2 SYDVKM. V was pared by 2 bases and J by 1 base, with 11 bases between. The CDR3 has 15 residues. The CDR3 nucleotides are TGTGCCAGCAGTTTACCTGGGATGGGGAACACTGAAGCTTTCTTT. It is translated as CASSLPGMGNTEAFF.

In DNA, the CDR3 is TGCGCCAGCAGCGAGGACAGGCGGAACACCGGGGAGCTGTTTTTT. It is translated as CASSEDRRNTGELFF. The chain carries TRBV5-1 and TRBJ2-2; 7 bases are a match to TRBD1. This CDR3 has 15 residues. V gave up 4 bases and J gave up 1 base; unmatched junction bases: 4. Germline V lookup: CDR1 SGHRS, CDR2 YFSETQ.

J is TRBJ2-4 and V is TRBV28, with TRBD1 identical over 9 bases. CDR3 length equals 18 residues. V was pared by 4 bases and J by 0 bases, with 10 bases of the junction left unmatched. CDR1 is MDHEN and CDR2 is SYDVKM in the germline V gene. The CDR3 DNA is TGTGCCAGCAGTTATCCGGGACAGGGCTTGTTAGCCAAAAACATTCAGTACTTC. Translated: CASSYPGQGLLAKNIQYF.

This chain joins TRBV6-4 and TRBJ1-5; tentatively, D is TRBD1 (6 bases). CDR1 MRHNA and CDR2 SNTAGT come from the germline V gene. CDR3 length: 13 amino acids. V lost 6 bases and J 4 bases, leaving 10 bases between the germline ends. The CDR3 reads CASSSDSNQPQHF. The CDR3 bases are TGTGCCAGCAGCTCGGACAGTAATCAGCCCCAGCATTTT.

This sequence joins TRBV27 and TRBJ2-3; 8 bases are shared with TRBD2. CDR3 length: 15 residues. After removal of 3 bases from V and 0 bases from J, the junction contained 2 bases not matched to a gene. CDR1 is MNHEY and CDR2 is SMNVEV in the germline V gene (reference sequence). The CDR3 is CASSLGTRSTDTQYF. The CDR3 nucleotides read TGTGCCAGCAGTTTGGGGACTAGGAGCACAGATACGCAGTATTTT.

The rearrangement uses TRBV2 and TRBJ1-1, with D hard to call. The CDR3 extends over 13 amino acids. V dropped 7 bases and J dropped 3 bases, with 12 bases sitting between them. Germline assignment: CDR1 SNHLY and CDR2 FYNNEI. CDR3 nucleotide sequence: TGTGCCAGCACTAAGGACGGATACACTGAAGCTTTCTTT. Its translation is CASTKDGYTEAFF.

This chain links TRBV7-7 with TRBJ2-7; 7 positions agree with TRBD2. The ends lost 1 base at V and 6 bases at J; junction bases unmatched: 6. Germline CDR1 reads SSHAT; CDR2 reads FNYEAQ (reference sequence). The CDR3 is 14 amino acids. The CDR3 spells CASSLGGRISEQYF. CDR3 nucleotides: TGTGCCAGCAGCTTAGGCGGGAGAATCAGCGAGCAGTACTTC.

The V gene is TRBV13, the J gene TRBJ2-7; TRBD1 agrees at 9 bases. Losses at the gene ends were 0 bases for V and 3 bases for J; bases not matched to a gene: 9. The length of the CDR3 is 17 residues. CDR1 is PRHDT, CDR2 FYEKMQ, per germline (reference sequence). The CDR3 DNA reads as TGTGCCAGCAGCTTAGGGGGTTGGGACAGGGAAGTCTACGAGCAGTACTTC. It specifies CASSLGGWDREVYEQYF.